One sample yielded the 10 T cell receptor beta chains listed below, sequenced in a study of T cells in Graves' hyperthyroidism and ophthalmopathy. Amplification yielded TCR beta CDR3 regions, with RNA transcripts as the source. The TCR CDR3 was amplified in a first-round RT-PCR using the HTBI primer set. TCRdb redid the calling of the multiplex PCR reads with MiXCR, one entry per CDR3 protein. The data contain some 490,000 distinct CDR3 sequences, roughly 15% of them singletons. Input material: blood. The receptors come from a woman between 25 and 40 years old with Graves' ophthalmopathy.

This clonotype was counted between two and nine times. The chain carries TRBV10-3 and TRBJ2-1; 13 positions match TRBD2. The CDR3 extends over 16 amino acids. V lost 0 bases to trimming and J lost 4 bases; unmatched junction nucleotides: 0. Germline-derived CDR1 and CDR2 are ENHRY and SYGVKD. This chain's CDR3 is CAISESGLAGYNEQFF. In DNA form, the CDR3 reads TGTGCCATCAGTGAGTCGGGACTAGCGGGGTACAATGAGCAGTTCTTC.

This clonotype was seen a few times. V and J are TRBV4-2 and TRBJ2-5, with TRBD1 as a possible D gene (5 bases). V gave up 4 bases and J gave up 2 bases, with 14 bases separating them. Germline V CDR1 and CDR2: LGHNA, YNFKEQ. This CDR3 region has 15 residues. The CDR3 sequence is CASSPSFQGQETQYF. In DNA, the CDR3 is TGTGCCAGCAGCCCATCCTTCCAGGGACAAGAGACCCAGTACTTC.

The V gene is TRBV12-3 or TRBV12-4, the J gene TRBJ2-2; no clear D gene. V lost 2 bases and J 8 bases, leaving 12 bases between the germline ends. The CDR3 totals 14 residues. The CDR3 nucleotides are TGTGCCAGCAGTTTATTTCAAGGGCCGGGGGAGCTGTTTTTT. It codes for CASSLFQGPGELFF.

This clonotype was found many times. The genes are TRBV2 and TRBJ2-2; no clear D gene. CDR1 is SNHLY and CDR2 is FYNNEI in the germline V gene. The germline V and J ends were trimmed by 5 bases and 1 base, with 8 bases remaining between them. CDR3 size: 14 residues. The CDR3 region is CASSSERNTGELFF. The CDR3 DNA reads as TGTGCCAGCAGTAGTGAGCGGAACACCGGGGAGCTGTTTTTT.

This clonotype was counted at least ten times. The chain is built from TRBV30 and TRBJ1-1; D not certain. Germline loops: CDR1 GTSNPN, CDR2 SVGIG (reference sequence). The CDR3 totals 13 residues. The V end was cut by 2 bases, the J end by 5 bases, with 12 bases between. CDR3 sequence: CAWSRPRGTEAFF. CDR3 bases: TGTGCCTGGAGTCGTCCCCGAGGGACTGAAGCTTTCTTT.

The CDR3, as DNA: TGTGCCAGCAGTTCTTCTCGGACTAGCGGAAACACCGGGGAGCTGTTTTTT. Translated: CASSSSRTSGNTGELFF. The V gene is TRBV28, the J gene TRBJ2-2; 10 nucleotides align to TRBD2. The trim removed 4 bases at V and 2 bases at J, leaving 7 bases unmatched. The CDR3 has 17 amino acids. CDR1 is MDHEN and CDR2 is SYDVKM in the germline V gene.

This clonotype was counted between two and nine times. The chain couples TRBV7-9 to TRBJ1-4; unclear D gene. Germline lookup yields CDR1 SEHNR and CDR2 FQNEAQ (reference sequence). The V end lost 5 bases, the J end lost 0 bases, and 13 bases lay between the germline ends. The CDR3 length is 16 residues. CDR3 bases: TGTGCCAGCAGCCCAGGTCCGCCAGCAACTAATGAAAAACTGTTTTTT. Protein sequence: CASSPGPPATNEKLFF.

This clonotype was observed a handful of times. The J gene is TRBJ1-1, the V gene TRBV9; D gene uncertain. This CDR3 spans 15 amino acids. Looked up from germline, CDR1 is SGDLS and CDR2 is YYNGEE. Trimming removed 0 bases from V and 0 bases from J, with 9 bases in between. The CDR3 here is CASSVAGSLNTEAFF. CDR3 DNA: TGTGCCAGCAGCGTAGCGGGTAGTTTGAACACTGAAGCTTTCTTT. Full variable domain (missing parts from reference TRBV9 and TRBJ1-1): DSGVTQTPKHLITATGQRVTLRCSPRSGDLSVYWYQQSLDQGLQFLIQYYNGEERAKGNILERFSAQQFPDLHSELNLSSLELGDSALYFCASSVAGSLNTEAFFGQGTRLTVV.

This clonotype was counted many times. The genes are TRBV20-1 and TRBJ1-2; tentative D call: TRBD1 (5 bases). Germline CDR1 reads DFQATT; CDR2 reads SNEGSKA (reference sequence). CDR3 length equals 12 residues. V gave up 3 bases and J gave up 4 bases, with 9 bases separating them. This CDR3 is CSASRQLYGYTF. In DNA form, the CDR3 reads TGCAGTGCTAGCAGACAGCTCTATGGCTACACCTTC.

This clonotype has a count of ten or more. This rearrangement joins TRBV9 to TRBJ1-6, with D perhaps matching TRBD1 (5 bases). Germline V gives CDR1 SGDLS, CDR2 YYNGEE. The CDR3 extends over 15 amino acids. Deletions cut 1 base from V and 9 bases from J, with 14 bases between. The chain's CDR3 is CASSVLAGESSPLHF. The DNA of the CDR3 is TGTGCCAGCAGCGTATTAGCGGGGGAAAGTTCACCCCTCCACTTT.